The text below deals with one T cell receptor (beta chain). Its antigen is not known. Given a far larger clone just one base away, this is likely a sequencing read error. With 10%, 30% or 50% of RNA, about 20,000 to 1,100,000 naive CD8 T cells were sequenced. Bulk TCR libraries used previously described methods and listed TCR primers. TCRdb re-called the PCR reads through MiXCR, storing one row per CDR3 protein. This sample yields hundreds of thousands of distinct CDR3 sequences, of which 25% are seen a single time; about 0.81% belongs to the top ten. CDR3 size: 16 residues. Germline-derived CDR1 and CDR2 are MNHEY and SMNVEV (reference sequence). The source of the sample is a study of molecular identifiers for immune sequencing clone quantification. On the study more broadly: In replicates, the authors split RNA from roughly 20,000 or 100,000 naive CD8 cells five ways and sequenced four. Findings and caveats of the study: Among effectors, clones above 20 RNA copies held over 98% of molecules; among naive cells, under 1%.

The clonotype originates from a human donor in good health. Some libraries in this study had Jurkat cell RNA spiked in. The sample was naive CD8+ T cells from blood, with Jurkat cell RNA spiked in. As to subset: FACS-sorted CD8+CD4-CCR7+CD45RA+ naive T cells. The rearrangement links TRBV27 to TRBJ2-5; 13 positions match TRBD2. The CDR3 sequence is CASSSGLAGAQETQHF. CDR3 DNA sequence: TGTGCCAGCAGTTCTGGACTAGCGGGAGCCCAAGAGACCCAGCACTTC.